Listed below are T cell receptor beta chains from one sample, sequenced in a study of regulatory T cells in long-lasting Graves disease. In TCRdb, the multiplex PCR reads were re-called with MiXCR into one record per CDR3 protein. The sample contains 350,000 to 400,000 distinct CDR3 sequences, roughly 16% of which appear only once. The sample in question was peripheral blood mononuclear cells (PBMCs), obtained at new diagnosis, from a patient treated with antithyroid drugs. The receptors were sampled from a female donor with Graves disease. Both conserved end residues are part of each CDR3. The D gene is left open where the match is weak. A row's size may be missing; if present it is once, few, many or a size class.

v_call,d_call,j_call,clone_size,cdr3_nt,cdr3_aa
TRBV12-3/TRBV12-4,NA,TRBJ1-3,NA,TGTGCCAGCACTCAGGATCTAGGAAACACCATATATTTT,CASTQDLGNTIYF
TRBV28,TRBD1,TRBJ1-2,many,TGTGCCAGCAGTTTAGGGGACAGTAACTATGGCTACACCTTC,CASSLGDSNYGYTF
TRBV7-8,TRBD1,TRBJ1-5,few,TGTGCCAGCAGCTTCTCCCGGGACAGCGGAAATAGCAATCAGCCCCAGCATTTT,CASSFSRDSGNSNQPQHF
TRBV12-3/TRBV12-4,TRBD2,TRBJ2-1,once,TGTGCCAGCAGTACCCGACTAGCGGGAGGAACCGATGAGCAGTTCTTC,CASSTRLAGGTDEQFF
TRBV18,TRBD1,TRBJ1-6,NA,TGTGCCAGCTCACCTTGGACAGGTTATTCACCCCTCCACTTT,CASSPWTGYSPLHF
TRBV11-2,NA,TRBJ2-1,many,TGTGCCAGCAGCTTAGTTAGTGGAAACAGGGAGCAGTTCTTC,CASSLVSGNREQFF
TRBV3-1,TRBD2,TRBJ2-3,many,TGTGCCAGCAGTGGACTAGCGGGGTCGGATACGCAGTATTTT,CASSGLAGSDTQYF
TRBV7-2,NA,TRBJ2-3,many,TGTGCCAGCAGCTTGGCTAGTGAGTCAGATACGCAGTATTTT,CASSLASESDTQYF
TRBV6-1,NA,TRBJ2-7,few,TGTGCCAGCAAAAGCCAAGGTACAGGTTCCTCCTACGAGCAGTACTTC,CASKSQGTGSSYEQYF
TRBV4-1,TRBD2,TRBJ2-3,NA,TGCGCCAGCAGCCCGACCGGACTAGCGGGGGAGAATTTT,CASSPTGLAGENF
TRBV14,NA,TRBJ2-1,NA,TGTGCCAGCAGCCCTCAGGGTAGTGAGCAGTTCTTC,CASSPQGSEQFF
TRBV7-9,NA,TRBJ2-3,many,TGTGCCAGCAGCTACTCCCCGGCCGACACAGATACGCAGTATTTT,CASSYSPADTDTQYF
TRBV7-9,NA,TRBJ1-2,NA,TGTGCCAGCAGCTTAGAAAGAGATAGCTATGGCTACACCTTC,CASSLERDSYGYTF
TRBV27,NA,TRBJ1-4,NA,TGTGCCAGCAGTTTATCCCTCGGGACACCAGAAAAACTGTTTTTT,CASSLSLGTPEKLFF
TRBV28,TRBD2,TRBJ2-7,many,TGTGCCAGCAGGCCCAAAAAGACTAGCGGGAGGGGCTACTACGAGCAGTACTTC,CASRPKKTSGRGYYEQYF
TRBV7-2,TRBD2,TRBJ2-1,few,TGCGCCAGCAGCCAAGGGACTAGCGGGAGCGTGGGTGAGCAGTTCTTC,CASSQGTSGSVGEQFF
TRBV12-3/TRBV12-4,NA,TRBJ1-3,NA,TGTGCCAGCAGACCGGTAGCCTTTAGCTCTGGAAACACCATATATTTT,CASRPVAFSSGNTIYF
TRBV25-1,NA,TRBJ1-1,few,TGTGCCAGCAGTGAATTCTGGGGCATGAACACTGAAGCTTTCTTT,CASSEFWGMNTEAFF
TRBV5-6,TRBD2,TRBJ2-1,NA,TGTGCCAGCAGCTTTGTCCGGCTAGCGGGATTGCATGAGCAGTTCTTC,CASSFVRLAGLHEQFF
TRBV12-3/TRBV12-4,TRBD1,TRBJ1-1,NA,TGTGCCAGCAGTTTTCTCGGGATAGTATCCGGGGAGGGGGCCTCTGAAGCTTTCTTT,CASSFLGIVSGEGASEAFF
TRBV19,TRBD1,TRBJ1-5,few,TGTGCCAGTAGTACAGGGACAGGGAGGCTCAATCAGCCCCAGCATTTT,CASSTGTGRLNQPQHF
TRBV28,TRBD1,TRBJ1-2,many,TGTGCCAGCAGTTTTTCGGGACAGGGGGGGAGTGGCTACACCTTC,CASSFSGQGGSGYTF